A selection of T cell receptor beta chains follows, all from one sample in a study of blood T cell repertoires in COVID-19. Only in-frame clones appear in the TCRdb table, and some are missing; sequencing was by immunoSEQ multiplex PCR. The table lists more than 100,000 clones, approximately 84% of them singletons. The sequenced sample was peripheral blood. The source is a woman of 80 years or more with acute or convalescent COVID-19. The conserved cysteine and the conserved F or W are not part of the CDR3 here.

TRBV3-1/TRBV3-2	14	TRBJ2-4	ASSQDTGGGVGIQY
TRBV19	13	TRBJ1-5	ASTTSGERNQPQH
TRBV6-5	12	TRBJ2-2	ASRPSRGTGELF
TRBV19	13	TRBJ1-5	ASSTPGAGAQPQH
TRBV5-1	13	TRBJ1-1	ASSGRQGARTEAF
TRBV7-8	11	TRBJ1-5	ASSPQGSQPQH
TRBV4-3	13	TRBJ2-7	ASSPSYGTGYEQY
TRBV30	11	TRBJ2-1	AWSGVLAGEQF
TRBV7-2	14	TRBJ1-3	ASSFGGYPSGNTIY
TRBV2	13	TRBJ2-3	ASSEESGGADTQY
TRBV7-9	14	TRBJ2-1	ASSSQGGIAGNEQF
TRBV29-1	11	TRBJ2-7	SVESDRGNEQY
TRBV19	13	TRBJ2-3	ASSISHRGSDTQY
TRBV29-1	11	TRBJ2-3	SVGGTSGGTQY
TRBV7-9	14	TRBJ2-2	ASSLVGQANTGELF
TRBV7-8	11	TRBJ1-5	ASSTQGAQPQH
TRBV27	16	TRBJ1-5	ASLEAHRGPYSNQPQH
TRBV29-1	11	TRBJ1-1	SSVTGGFAEAF
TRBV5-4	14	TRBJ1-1	ASSRGGQGQNTEAF
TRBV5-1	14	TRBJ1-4	ASSVARSSTNEKLF
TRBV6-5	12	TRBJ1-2	ASSYSNGYYGYT
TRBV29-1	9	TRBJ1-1	SVHRVTEAF
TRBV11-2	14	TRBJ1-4	ASSPRGGNFGEKLF
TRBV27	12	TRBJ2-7	ASRKRAGSYEQY
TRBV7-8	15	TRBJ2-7	ASSSFLAPLRAYEQY
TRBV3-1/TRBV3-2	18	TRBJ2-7	ASSHLKKGLAGGPTYEQY
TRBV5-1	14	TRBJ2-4	ASSLGTGVAKNIQY
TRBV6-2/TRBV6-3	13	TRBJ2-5	ASSSWRRAGETQY
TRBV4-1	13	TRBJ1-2	ASSQEPDFIYGYT
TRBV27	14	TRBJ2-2	ASISWGRANTGELF
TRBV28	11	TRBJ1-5	ASMSGGHQPQH
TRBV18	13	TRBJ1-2	ASSPRQTDQYGYT
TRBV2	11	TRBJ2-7	ASSRDRGHEQY
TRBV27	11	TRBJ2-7	ASRPQPSSEQY
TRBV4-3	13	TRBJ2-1	ASSHADRGNNEQF
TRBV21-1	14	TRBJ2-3	ASISGGVAGIDTQY
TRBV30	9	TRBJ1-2	ASEGYYGYT
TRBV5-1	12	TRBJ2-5	ASSYTTGQETQY
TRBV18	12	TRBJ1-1	ASSPGRGNTEAF
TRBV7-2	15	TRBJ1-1	ASSFGPGRGWNTEAF
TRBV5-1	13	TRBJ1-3	ASSLYDGPGNTIY
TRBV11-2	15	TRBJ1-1	ASSYWDRGRSNTEAF
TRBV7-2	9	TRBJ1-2	ASSLGQKNT
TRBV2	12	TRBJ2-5	ASSDKGYKGTQY
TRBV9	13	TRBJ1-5	ASSASGARGQPQH
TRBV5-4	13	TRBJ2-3	ASSILAGGRDTQY
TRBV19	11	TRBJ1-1	ASSIDLETYAF
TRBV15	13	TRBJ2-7	ATSESYTVDYEQY
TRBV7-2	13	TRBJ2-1	ASSLVLAFYNEQF
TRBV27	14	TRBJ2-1	ASSLTPDRPLDEQF
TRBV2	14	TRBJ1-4	ASSEAADSLGVKLF
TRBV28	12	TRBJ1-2	ASKRTGNPYGYT